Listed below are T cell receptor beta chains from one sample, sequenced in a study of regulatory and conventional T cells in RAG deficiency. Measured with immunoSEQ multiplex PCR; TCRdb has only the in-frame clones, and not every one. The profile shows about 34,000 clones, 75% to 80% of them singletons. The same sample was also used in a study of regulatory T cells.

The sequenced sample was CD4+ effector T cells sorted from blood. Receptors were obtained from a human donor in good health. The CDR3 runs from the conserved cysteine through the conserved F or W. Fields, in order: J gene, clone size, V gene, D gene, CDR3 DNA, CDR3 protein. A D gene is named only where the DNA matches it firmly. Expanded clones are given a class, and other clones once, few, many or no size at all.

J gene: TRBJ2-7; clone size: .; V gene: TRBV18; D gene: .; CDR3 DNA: TGTGCCAGCTCACCCTTTGGGGGGGCCAGCTCCTACGAGCAGTACTTC; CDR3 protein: CASSPFGGASSYEQYF
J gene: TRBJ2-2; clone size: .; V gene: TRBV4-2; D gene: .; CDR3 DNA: TGTGCCAGCAGCCAAGATTCTCAGGCGAGGGGGGAGCTGTTTTTT; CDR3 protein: CASSQDSQARGELFF
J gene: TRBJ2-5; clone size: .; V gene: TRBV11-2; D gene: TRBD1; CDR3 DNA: TGTGCCAGCAGCTTGGACAGGTCGGAGACCCAGTACTTC; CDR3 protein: CASSLDRSETQYF
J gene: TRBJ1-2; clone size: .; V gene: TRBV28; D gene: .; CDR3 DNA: TGTGCCAGCACCGTCTACGGACCTACTGATGGCCGGGGCTACACCTTC; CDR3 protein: CASTVYGPTDGRGYTF
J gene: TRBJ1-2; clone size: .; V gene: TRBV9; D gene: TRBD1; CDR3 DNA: TGTGCCAGCAGCGTCGGACAGGGGACGAGGGGCTACACCTTC; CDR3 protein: CASSVGQGTRGYTF
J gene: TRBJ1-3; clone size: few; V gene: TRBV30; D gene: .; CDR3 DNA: TGTGCCTGGAGTGTACCACGGGGCCGTTCCTCTGGAAACACCATATATTTT; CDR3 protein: CAWSVPRGRSSGNTIYF
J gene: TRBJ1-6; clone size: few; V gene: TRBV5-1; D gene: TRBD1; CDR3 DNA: TGCGCCAGCGCCGGGACAGGGAATTCACCCCTCCACTTT; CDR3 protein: CASAGTGNSPLHF
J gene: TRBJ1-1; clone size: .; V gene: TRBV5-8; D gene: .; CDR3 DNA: TGTGCCAGCATCGGGCAGATGAACACTGAAGCTTTCTTT; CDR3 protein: CASIGQMNTEAFF
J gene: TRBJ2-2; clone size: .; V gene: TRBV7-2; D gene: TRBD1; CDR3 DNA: TGTGCCAGCAGAACAGGGGGCACCGGGGAGCTGTTTTTT; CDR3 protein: CASRTGGTGELFF
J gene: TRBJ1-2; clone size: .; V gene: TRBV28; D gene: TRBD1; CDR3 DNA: TGTGCCAGCAGTTCCGCCGGGACAGGAGAATATGGCTACACCTTC; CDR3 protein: CASSSAGTGEYGYTF
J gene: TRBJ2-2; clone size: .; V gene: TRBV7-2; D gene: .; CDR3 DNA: TGTGCCAGCAGCTTAGGGCGGACGAACACCGGGGAGCTGTTTTTT; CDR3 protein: CASSLGRTNTGELFF
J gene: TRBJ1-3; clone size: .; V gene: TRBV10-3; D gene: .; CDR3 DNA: TGTGCCATCAGCCCGGGACGCACAAACTCTGGAAACACCATATATTTT; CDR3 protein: CAISPGRTNSGNTIYF
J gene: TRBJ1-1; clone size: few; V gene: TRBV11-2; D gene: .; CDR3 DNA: TGTGCCAGCAGCTTAGATCGTACTGAAGCTTTCTTT; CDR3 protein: CASSLDRTEAFF
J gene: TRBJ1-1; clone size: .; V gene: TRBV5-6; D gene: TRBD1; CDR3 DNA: TGTGCCAGCAGCTGGGACAGGGACACTGAAGCTTTCTTT; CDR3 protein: CASSWDRDTEAFF
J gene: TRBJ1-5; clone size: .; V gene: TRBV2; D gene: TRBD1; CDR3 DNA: TGTGCCAGCAGTCTACAGGGGGGAGGCAATCAGCCCCAGCATTTT; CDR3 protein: CASSLQGGGNQPQHF
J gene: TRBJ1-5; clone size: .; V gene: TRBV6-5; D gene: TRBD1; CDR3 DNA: TGTGCCAGCAGGGACAGGTCAATCAATCAGCCCCAGCATTTT; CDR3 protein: CASRDRSINQPQHF
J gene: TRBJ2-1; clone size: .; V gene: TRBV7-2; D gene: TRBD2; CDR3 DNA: TGTGCCAGCAGCCCAAGCGGGGGGAGAGAGCAGTTCTTC; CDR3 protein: CASSPSGGREQFF
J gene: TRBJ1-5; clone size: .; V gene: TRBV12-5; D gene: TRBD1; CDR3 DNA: TGTGCTAGTGGATATACAGGGGCGGAACAGCCCCAGCATTTT; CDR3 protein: CASGYTGAEQPQHF
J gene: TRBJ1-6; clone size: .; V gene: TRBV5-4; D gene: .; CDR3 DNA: TGTGCCAGCAGCTCTCCGGCTGGTGGTAATTCACCCCTCCACTTT; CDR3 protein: CASSSPAGGNSPLHF
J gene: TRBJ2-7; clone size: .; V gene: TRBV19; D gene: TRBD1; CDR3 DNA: TGTGCCAGTAGTTTTCAACGTGGGCAGGGGGCCTACGAGCAGTACTTC; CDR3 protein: CASSFQRGQGAYEQYF
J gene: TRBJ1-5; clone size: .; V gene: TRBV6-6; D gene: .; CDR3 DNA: TGTGCCAGCAGTGCCAACGGGCAGCCCCAGCATTTT; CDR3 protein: CASSANGQPQHF
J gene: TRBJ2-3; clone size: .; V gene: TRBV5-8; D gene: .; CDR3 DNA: TGTGCCAGCAGCTTGGACGGGACCCGTACTCCCACAGATACGCAGTATTTT; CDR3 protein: CASSLDGTRTPTDTQYF
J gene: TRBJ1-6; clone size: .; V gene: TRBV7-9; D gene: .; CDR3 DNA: TGTGCCAGCAGCTTAGTAGCAGGAAGGAATTCACCCCTCCACTTT; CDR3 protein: CASSLVAGRNSPLHF
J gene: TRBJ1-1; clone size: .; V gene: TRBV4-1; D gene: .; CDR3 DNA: TGCGCCAGCAGCCAAGAACGGAATGAAGCTTTCTTT; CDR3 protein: CASSQERNEAFF
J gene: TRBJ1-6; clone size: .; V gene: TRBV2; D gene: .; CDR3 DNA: TGTGCCAGCAGTCCACGTATGGGAAGCTATAATTCACCCCTCCACTTT; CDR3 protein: CASSPRMGSYNSPLHF
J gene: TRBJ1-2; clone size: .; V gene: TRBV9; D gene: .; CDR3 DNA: TGTGCCAGCAGCGCGGGTTGGGAGGGAGAAGGCTACACCTTC; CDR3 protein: CASSAGWEGEGYTF
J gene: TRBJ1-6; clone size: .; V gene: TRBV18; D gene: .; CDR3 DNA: TGTGCCAGCTCATCCGATCTCCCCAGGGTAGGGTCACCCCTCCACTTT; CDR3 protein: CASSSDLPRVGSPLHF
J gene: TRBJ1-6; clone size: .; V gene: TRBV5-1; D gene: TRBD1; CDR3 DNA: TGCGCCAGCAGCTTTGACCCGGGACAGGGGAATTCACCCCTCCACTTT; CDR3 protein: CASSFDPGQGNSPLHF
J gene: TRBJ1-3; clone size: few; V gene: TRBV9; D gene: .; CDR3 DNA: TGTGCCAGCAGCGCGGGGACAAGGGTGAACACCATATATTTT; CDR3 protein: CASSAGTRVNTIYF
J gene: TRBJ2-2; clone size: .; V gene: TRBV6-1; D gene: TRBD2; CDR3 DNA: TGTGCCAGCAGTGAATTAGCGGGGGGGCCTCCTGGGGAGCTGTTTTTT; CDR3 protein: CASSELAGGPPGELFF
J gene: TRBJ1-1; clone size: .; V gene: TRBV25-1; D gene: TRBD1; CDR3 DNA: TGTGCCAGCAGTGCGACAGGGCATTCTACTGAAGCTTTCTTT; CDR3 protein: CASSATGHSTEAFF
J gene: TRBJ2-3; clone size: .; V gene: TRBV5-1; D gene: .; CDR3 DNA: TGCGCCAGCAGCTCGGGTGCGGCTAGCTTCACAGATACGCAGTATTTT; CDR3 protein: CASSSGAASFTDTQYF
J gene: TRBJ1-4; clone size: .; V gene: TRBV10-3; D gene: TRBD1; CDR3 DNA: TGTGCCATCAGTGAGTCGAGAGGGACAGGTAATGAAAAACTGTTTTTT; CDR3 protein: CAISESRGTGNEKLFF